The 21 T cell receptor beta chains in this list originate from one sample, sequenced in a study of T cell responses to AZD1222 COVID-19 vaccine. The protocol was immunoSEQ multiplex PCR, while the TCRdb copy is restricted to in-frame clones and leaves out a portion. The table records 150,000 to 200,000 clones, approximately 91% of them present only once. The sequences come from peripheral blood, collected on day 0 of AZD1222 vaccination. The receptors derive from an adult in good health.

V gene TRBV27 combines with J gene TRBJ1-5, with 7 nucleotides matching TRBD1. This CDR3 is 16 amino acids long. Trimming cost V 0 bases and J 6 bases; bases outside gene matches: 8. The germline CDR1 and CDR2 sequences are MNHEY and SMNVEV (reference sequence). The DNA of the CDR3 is TGTGCCAGCAGTTTATCGGGGGGTGACAGGGCTCAGCCCCAGCATTTT. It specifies CASSLSGGDRAQPQHF.

This CDR3 reads CGVAGNTIYF. The DNA of the CDR3 is TGTGGCGTGGCTGGAAACACCATATATTTT. The chain couples TRBV12-3 or TRBV12-4 to TRBJ1-3, with unresolved D. CDR3 length: 10 residues.

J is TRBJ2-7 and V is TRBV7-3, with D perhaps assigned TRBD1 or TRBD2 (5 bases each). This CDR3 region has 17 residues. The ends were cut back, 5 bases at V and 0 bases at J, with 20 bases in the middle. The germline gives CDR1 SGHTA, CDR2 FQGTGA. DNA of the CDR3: TGTGCCAGCAGCCCCCGGGGTGGGGCGTTAAGCTCCTACGAGCAGTACTTC. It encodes CASSPRGGALSSYEQYF.

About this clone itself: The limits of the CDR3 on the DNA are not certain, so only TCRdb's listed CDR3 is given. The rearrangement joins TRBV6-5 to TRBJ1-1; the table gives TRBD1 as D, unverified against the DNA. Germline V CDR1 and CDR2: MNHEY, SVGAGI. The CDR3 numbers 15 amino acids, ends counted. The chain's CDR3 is CASSYWGQGAGWTFF.

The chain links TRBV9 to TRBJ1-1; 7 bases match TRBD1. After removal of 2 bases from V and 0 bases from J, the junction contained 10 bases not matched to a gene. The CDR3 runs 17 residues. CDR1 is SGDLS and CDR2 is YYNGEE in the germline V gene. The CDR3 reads CASSVEQGPRMNTEAFF. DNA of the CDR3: TGTGCCAGCAGCGTGGAACAGGGGCCAAGAATGAACACTGAAGCTTTCTTT.

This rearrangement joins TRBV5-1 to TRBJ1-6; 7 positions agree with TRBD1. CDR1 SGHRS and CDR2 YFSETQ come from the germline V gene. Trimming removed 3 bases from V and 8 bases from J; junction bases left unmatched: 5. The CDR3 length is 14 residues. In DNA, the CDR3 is TGCGCCAGCAGCTCCGGACAGGAAGATTCACCCCTCCACTTT. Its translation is CASSSGQEDSPLHF.

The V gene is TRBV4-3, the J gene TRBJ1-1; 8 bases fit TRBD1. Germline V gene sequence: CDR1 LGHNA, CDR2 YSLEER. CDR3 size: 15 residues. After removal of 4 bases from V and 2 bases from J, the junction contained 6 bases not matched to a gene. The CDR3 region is CASSPWTGRNTEAFF. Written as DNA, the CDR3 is TGCGCCAGCAGCCCATGGACAGGGAGAAACACTGAAGCTTTCTTT.

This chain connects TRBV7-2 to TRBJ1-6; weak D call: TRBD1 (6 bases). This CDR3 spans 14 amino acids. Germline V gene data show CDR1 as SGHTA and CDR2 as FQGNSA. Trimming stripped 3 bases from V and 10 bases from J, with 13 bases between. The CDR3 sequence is CASSFTGFRSPLHF. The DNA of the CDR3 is TGTGCCAGCAGCTTCACAGGGTTTAGGTCACCCCTCCACTTT.

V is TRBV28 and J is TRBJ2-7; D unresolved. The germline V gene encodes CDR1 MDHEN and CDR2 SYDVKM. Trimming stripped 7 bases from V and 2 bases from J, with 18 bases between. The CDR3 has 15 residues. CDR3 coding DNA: TGTGCCAGCACCCCAAGATACGATCGCCCCTACGAGCAGTACTTC. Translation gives CASTPRYDRPYEQYF.

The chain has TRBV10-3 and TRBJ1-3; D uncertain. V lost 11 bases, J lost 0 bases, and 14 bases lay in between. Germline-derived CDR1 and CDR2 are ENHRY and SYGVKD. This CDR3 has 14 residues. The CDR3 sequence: CAVQLTDSGNTIYF. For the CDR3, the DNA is TGTGCCGTACAGTTGACGGACTCTGGAAACACCATATATTTT.

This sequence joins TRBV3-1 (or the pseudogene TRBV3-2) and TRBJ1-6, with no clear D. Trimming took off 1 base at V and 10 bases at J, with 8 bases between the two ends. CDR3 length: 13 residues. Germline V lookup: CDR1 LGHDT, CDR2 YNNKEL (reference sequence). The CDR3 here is CASSQVDPSPLHF. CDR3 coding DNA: TGTGCCAGCAGCCAAGTTGATCCCTCACCCCTCCACTTT.

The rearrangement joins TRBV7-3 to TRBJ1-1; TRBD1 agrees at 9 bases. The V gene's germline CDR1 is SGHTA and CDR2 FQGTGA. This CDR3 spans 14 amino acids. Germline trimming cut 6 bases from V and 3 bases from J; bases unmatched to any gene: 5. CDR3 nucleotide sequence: TGTGCCAGCAGGCAGGGACAGGGCCACACTGAAGCTTTCTTT. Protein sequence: CASRQGQGHTEAFF.

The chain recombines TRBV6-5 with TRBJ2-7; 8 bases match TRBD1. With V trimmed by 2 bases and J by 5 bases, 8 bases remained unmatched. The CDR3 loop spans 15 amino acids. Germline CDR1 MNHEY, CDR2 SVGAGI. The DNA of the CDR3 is TGTGCCAGCAGTTACAGCGGACAGGGTATAGACGAGCAGTACTTC. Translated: CASSYSGQGIDEQYF.

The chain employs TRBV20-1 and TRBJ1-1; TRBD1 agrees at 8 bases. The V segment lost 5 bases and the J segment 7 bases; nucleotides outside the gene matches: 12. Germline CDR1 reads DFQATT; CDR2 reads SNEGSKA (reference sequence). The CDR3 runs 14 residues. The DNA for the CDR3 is TGCAGTGCTGGTGGCGGCAGGGGGCATAATGAAGCTTTCTTT. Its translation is CSAGGGRGHNEAFF.

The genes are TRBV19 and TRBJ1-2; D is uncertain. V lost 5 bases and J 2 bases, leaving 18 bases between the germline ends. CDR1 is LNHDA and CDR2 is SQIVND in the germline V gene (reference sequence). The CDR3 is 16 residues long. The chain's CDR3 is CASSFTSDGSNYGYTF. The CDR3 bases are TGTGCCAGTAGTTTCACGTCCGACGGGAGCAACTATGGCTACACCTTC. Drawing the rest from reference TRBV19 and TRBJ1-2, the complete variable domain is DGGITQSPKYLFRKEGQNVTLSCEQNLNHDAMYWYRQDPGQGLRLIYYSQIVNDFQKGDIAEGYSVSREKKESFPLTVTSAQKNPTAFYLCASSFTSDGSNYGYTFGSGTRLTVV.

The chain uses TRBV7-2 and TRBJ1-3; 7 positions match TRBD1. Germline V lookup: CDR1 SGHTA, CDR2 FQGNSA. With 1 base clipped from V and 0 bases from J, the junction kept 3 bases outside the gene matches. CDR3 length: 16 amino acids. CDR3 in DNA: TGTGCCAGCAGCTTAGGAGGGGGCGGCTCTGGAAACACCATATATTTT. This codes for CASSLGGGGSGNTIYF.

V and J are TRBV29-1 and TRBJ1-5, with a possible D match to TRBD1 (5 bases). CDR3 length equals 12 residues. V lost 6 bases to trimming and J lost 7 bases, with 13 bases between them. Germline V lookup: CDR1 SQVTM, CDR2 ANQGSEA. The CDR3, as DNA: TGCAGCGTCGCTACGCAGGGACAGCCCCAGCATTTT. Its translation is CSVATQGQPQHF.

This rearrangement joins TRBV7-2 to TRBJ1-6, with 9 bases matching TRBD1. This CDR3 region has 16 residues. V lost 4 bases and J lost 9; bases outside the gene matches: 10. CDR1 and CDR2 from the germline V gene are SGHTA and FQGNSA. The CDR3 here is CASSWEATGGSSPLHF. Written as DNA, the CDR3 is TGTGCCAGCAGCTGGGAGGCTACAGGGGGCAGTTCACCCCTCCACTTT.

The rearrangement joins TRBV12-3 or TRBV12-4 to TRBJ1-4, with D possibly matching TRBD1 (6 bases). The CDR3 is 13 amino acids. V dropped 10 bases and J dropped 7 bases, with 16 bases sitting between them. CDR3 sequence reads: CATLRGFGEKLFF. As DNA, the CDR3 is TGTGCCACCCTCAGGGGCTTCGGTGAAAAACTGTTTTTT.

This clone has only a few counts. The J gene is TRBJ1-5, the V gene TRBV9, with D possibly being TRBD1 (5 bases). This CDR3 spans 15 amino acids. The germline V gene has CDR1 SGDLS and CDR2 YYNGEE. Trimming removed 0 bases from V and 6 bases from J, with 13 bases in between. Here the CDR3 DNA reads TGTGCCAGCAGCGTAGGAGGAGGGGCGGGTCAGCCCCAGCATTTT. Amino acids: CASSVGGGAGQPQHF.

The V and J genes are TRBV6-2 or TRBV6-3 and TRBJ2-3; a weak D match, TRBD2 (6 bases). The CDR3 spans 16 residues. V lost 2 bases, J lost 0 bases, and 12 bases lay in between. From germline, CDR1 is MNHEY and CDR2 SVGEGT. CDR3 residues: CASSYPGLGSTDTQYF. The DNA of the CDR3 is TGTGCCAGCAGTTACCCGGGACTGGGGAGCACAGATACGCAGTATTTT.